Presented here are 32 T cell receptor beta chains from one specimen sequenced in a study of CD8+CD57+ T cells in acquired aplastic anemia. CDR3 and TCR beta VDJ profiling relied on a genomic DNA template. TCRdb called the reads again in MiXCR, with one record for every CDR3 protein. This sample carries some 150,000 distinct CDR3 sequences, 65% to 75% of them seen once, and the ten largest clones take about 50%. The patients chosen for sequencing had shown expansion of CD8+CD57+ cells (detected by flow cytometry). The material sequenced was sorted CD4+, CD8+, or CD8+CD57+ T cells (not recorded which) from PBMCs. The receptors were gathered from a human donor with aplastic anemia.

This clonotype appeared a few times. The chain is built from TRBV4-1 and TRBJ1-6; D is unresolved. This CDR3 region has 13 residues. V lost 1 base to trimming and J lost 7 bases, with 5 bases between them. Per the germline V gene, CDR1 is MGHRA and CDR2 is YSYEKL. DNA of the CDR3: TGCGCCAGCAGCCAAGGGGCCAATTCACCCCTCCACTTT. Its translation: CASSQGANSPLHF.

This clonotype was found once. The genes are TRBV7-9 and TRBJ1-4; D unresolved. The CDR3 loop spans 17 amino acids. V lost 3 bases and J 2 bases, leaving 16 bases between the germline ends. CDR1 and CDR2 (germline): SEHNR, FQNEAQ (reference sequence). The CDR3 coding sequence is TGTGCCAGCAGCTTTGGCGTCCCGGGGAGGACTAATGAAAAACTGTTTTTT. Protein product: CASSFGVPGRTNEKLFF.

V is TRBV18 and J is TRBJ1-1; D unresolved. The V gene's germline CDR1 is KGHSH and CDR2 LQKENI. Deletions cut 3 bases from V and 7 bases from J, with 15 bases between. The CDR3 spans 14 residues. The CDR3 region is CASSPNMFGGEAFF. CDR3 coding DNA: TGTGCCAGCTCACCCAACATGTTCGGCGGTGAAGCTTTCTTT.

V usage is TRBV20-1 and J usage is TRBJ1-3; possible D gene TRBD1, 5 bases. The CDR3 loop spans 15 amino acids. Looked up from germline, CDR1 is DFQATT and CDR2 is SNEGSKA (reference sequence). The V and J ends lost 6 bases and 4 bases respectively, with 19 bases between them. CDR3: CSAHPTGGMGNTIYF. The CDR3 region has the DNA TGCAGTGCCCATCCGACGGGGGGTATGGGAAACACCATATATTTT.

V usage is TRBV5-1 and J usage is TRBJ1-1; no definite D call. The V and J ends lost 5 bases and 8 bases respectively, with 13 bases between them. The CDR3 runs to 12 residues. Germline V CDR1 and CDR2: SGHRS, YFSETQ. The CDR3 here is CASRFAGSEAFF. The CDR3 bases are TGCGCCAGCAGGTTTGCGGGGTCCGAAGCTTTCTTT.

The chain combines TRBV2 with TRBJ2-5, with D possibly matching TRBD2 (5 bases). V lost 6 bases, J lost 5 bases, and 13 bases lay in between. The germline gives CDR1 SNHLY, CDR2 FYNNEI. The CDR3 runs 13 residues. The CDR3 loop reads CASRKEVGETQYF. DNA of the CDR3: TGTGCCAGCAGGAAGGAGGTGGGGGAGACCCAGTACTTC.

The V and J genes are TRBV15 and TRBJ1-2, with 8 bases that match TRBD1. Germline loops: CDR1 LNHNV, CDR2 YYDKDF (reference sequence). The CDR3 is 15 residues long. J gave up 4 bases and V 8 bases, and 12 bases lay outside the gene matches. CDR3 nucleotides: TGTGCCACCGGCACCGGGGCAGGGGGCGGCTATGGCTACACCTTC. This translates into CATGTGAGGGYGYTF.

This clonotype was counted between two and nine times. This sequence joins TRBV6-4 and TRBJ2-2, with TRBD2 matching over 14 bases. CDR3 length: 17 amino acids. The germline gives CDR1 MRHNA, CDR2 SNTAGT. Trimming took 3 bases from V and 4 from J; bases not matched to a gene: 4. The DNA of the CDR3 is TGTGCCAGCAGTGAAGTCGGGACTAGCGGGGGCACCGGGGAGCTGTTTTTT. This translates into CASSEVGTSGGTGELFF.

This clonotype occurred once. CDR3 nucleotides: TGTGCCAGCAGCCTCGGTGTGATAGCGGGGGGGATAGAGACCCAGTACTTC. The encoded protein is CASSLGVIAGGIETQYF. The chain joins TRBV2 to TRBJ2-7, with 11 bases lining up with TRBD2. The closer fit of TRBJ2-5 to the DNA end suggests the J call may be wrong. CDR3 length: 17 amino acids. Germline V gene sequence: CDR1 SNHLY, CDR2 FYNNEI.

The chain is built from TRBV7-8 and TRBJ2-3, with 13 bases matching TRBD2. J gave up 5 bases and V 7 bases, and 9 bases lay outside the gene matches. Germline CDR1 is SGHVS and CDR2 is FQNEAQ. The CDR3 runs 16 residues. The CDR3 region is CASTNGLAGDRDTQYF. The CDR3 DNA reads TGTGCCAGCACCAATGGACTAGCGGGAGACAGAGATACGCAGTATTTT. Combining the CDR3 with reference TRBV7-8 and TRBJ2-3 gives the whole variable domain GAGVSQSPRYKVAKRGQDVALRCDPISGHVSLFWYQQALGQGPEFLTYFQNEAQLDKSGLPSDRFFAERPEGSVSTLKIQRTQQEDSAVYLCASTNGLAGDRDTQYFGPGTRLTVL.

Comments on this clonotype: A junction boundary mismatches the germline segment, possibly from a read error. The chain couples TRBV5-1 to TRBJ2-7; 8 nucleotides agree with TRBD2. The V gene's germline CDR1 is SGHRS and CDR2 YFSETQ. The CDR3 sequence is 11 residues long. The CDR3 is CASGGVNEQYF. In DNA, the CDR3 is TGTGCCAGCGGGGGTGTAAACGAGCAGTACTTC.

There are a few counts of this clonotype. This chain joins TRBV7-3 and TRBJ2-2; 7 nucleotides agree with TRBD2. With 3 bases clipped from V and 2 bases from J, the junction kept 3 bases outside the gene matches. This CDR3 comprises 15 residues. In germline, CDR1 is SGHTA, CDR2 FQGTGA. CDR3 residues: CASSFGTTNTGELFF. CDR3 nucleotide sequence: TGTGCCAGCAGCTTTGGGACTACCAACACCGGGGAGCTGTTTTTT.

The V gene is TRBV7-2, the J gene TRBJ2-7; 8 bases agree with TRBD1. The CDR3 length is 15 residues. Germline CDR1 and CDR2: SGHTA and FQGNSA. V trimming: 5 bases; J trimming: 1 base; junction bases outside the gene matches: 7. The CDR3, as DNA: TGTGCCAGCAGCGGAACAGGGGGTTCGTCCTACGAGCAGTACTTC. It translates to CASSGTGGSSYEQYF.

The chain carries TRBV14 and TRBJ2-1, with a possible D match to TRBD2 (6 bases). This CDR3 has 17 amino acids. V lost 0 bases and J 4 bases, leaving 16 bases between the germline ends. Germline loops: CDR1 SGHDN, CDR2 FVKESK. The CDR3 is CASSQDSAGQLYNEQFF. CDR3 DNA: TGTGCCAGCAGCCAAGACTCAGCGGGCCAACTTTACAATGAGCAGTTCTTC. The entire variable domain, with the rest obtained from reference TRBV14 and TRBJ2-1, is as follows: EAGVTQFPSHSVIEKGQTVTLRCDPISGHDNLYWYRRVMGKEIKFLLHFVKESKQDESGMPNNRFLAERTGGTYSTLKVQPAELEDSGVYFCASSQDSAGQLYNEQFFGPGTRLTVL.

The rearrangement links TRBV6-5 to TRBJ1-1, with D perhaps matching TRBD1 (5 bases). Germline CDR1 is MNHEY and CDR2 is SVGAGI. The CDR3 is made up of 14 amino acids. Trimming shortened V by 0 bases and J by 7 bases, and 12 bases separated the two germline ends. Here the CDR3 DNA reads TGTGCCAGCAGTTACTCGGGGGATAGCCTTGAAGCTTTCTTT. Residues: CASSYSGDSLEAFF.

The V call is TRBV2, the J call TRBJ2-7; 9 bases match TRBD1. There are 14 residues in the CDR3. Germline trimming cut 6 bases from V and 5 bases from J; bases unmatched to any gene: 8. CDR1 is SNHLY, CDR2 FYNNEI, per germline. The CDR3 DNA is TGTGCCAGCAGGGAAACAGGGGGCAGGGACGAGCAGTACTTC. Amino acid sequence: CASRETGGRDEQYF.

The chain is built from TRBV7-9 and TRBJ2-7; D unresolved. V was clipped by 10 bases and J by 2 bases, with 21 bases between them. In germline, CDR1 is SEHNR, CDR2 FQNEAQ (reference sequence). This CDR3 region has 15 residues. The DNA for the CDR3 is TGTGCCAACACCATCCCAGCCGCAGGTGCCTACGAGCAGTACTTC. Translation: CANTIPAAGAYEQYF.

This clonotype was detected only a few times. The CDR3 bases are TGTGCCAGCTCCGGGACGACCTACGAGCAGTACTTC. This codes for CASSGTTYEQYF. J is TRBJ2-7 and V is TRBV2; D is tentatively TRBD1 or TRBD2 (5 bases each). The germline CDR1 and CDR2 sequences are SNHLY and FYNNEI. The CDR3 extends over 12 amino acids. Trimming stripped 8 bases from V and 2 bases from J, with 10 bases between.

The chain uses TRBV9 and TRBJ1-2; a weak D match, TRBD1 (5 bases). Trimming cost V 5 bases and J 8 bases, with 10 bases left between them. The CDR3 is 11 amino acids. The germline CDR1 and CDR2 sequences are SGDLS and YYNGEE. CDR3 coding DNA: TGTGCCAGCAGTGCAGGGCCCGGCTACACCTTC. It translates to CASSAGPGYTF.

The V call is TRBV5-1, the J call TRBJ2-7; 10 bases match TRBD2. The CDR3 is 16 residues long. CDR1 is SGHRS, CDR2 YFSETQ, per germline. The junction had 7 bases not matched to a gene; V was cut back by 0 bases and J by 4 bases. CDR3 sequence: CASSLVASGGSYEQYF. CDR3 coding DNA: TGCGCCAGCAGCTTGGTGGCTAGCGGGGGCTCGTACGAGCAGTACTTC.

This clonotype was counted a single time. This clone may be a read error of a much larger clone one base away. This chain links TRBV11-2 with TRBJ2-2, with TRBD1 identical over 7 bases. CDR1 and CDR2 (germline): SGHAT, FQNNGV. This CDR3 is 15 amino acids long. Here the CDR3 reads CAISTRDRDTGELFF. The CDR3 nucleotides read TGTGCCATCAGCACCAGGGACAGAGACACCGGGGAGCTGTTTTTT.

The J gene is TRBJ1-4, the V gene TRBV15; D not certain. The CDR3 sequence is 15 residues long. The V gene's germline CDR1 is LNHNV and CDR2 YYDKDF (reference sequence). Trimming left V 0 bases short and J 3 bases short, with 8 bases between. The CDR3 bases are TGTGCCACCAGCAGAGATTACGGATCTAATGAAAAACTGTTTTTT. This encodes CATSRDYGSNEKLFF.

In this sample, this clonotype turned up a few times. This sequence joins TRBV29-1 and TRBJ1-2; a weak D match, TRBD1 (5 bases). CDR1 and CDR2 from the germline V gene are SQVTM and ANQGSEA. Trimming stripped 4 bases from V and 1 base from J, with 19 bases between. The CDR3 runs to 16 residues. The CDR3 is CSVGGGGIADNYGYTF. In DNA, the CDR3 is TGCAGCGTTGGGGGGGGAGGGATTGCCGATAACTATGGCTACACCTTC.

The chain links TRBV2 to TRBJ1-4, with 9 bases matching TRBD1. The V segment lost 5 bases and the J segment 10 bases; nucleotides outside the gene matches: 5. CDR1 and CDR2 from the germline V gene are SNHLY and FYNNEI. There are 13 residues in the CDR3. CDR3 region: CASSSQGAGKLFF. The CDR3 coding sequence is TGTGCCAGCAGTTCACAGGGGGCTGGAAAACTGTTTTTT.

The chain is built from TRBV7-8 and TRBJ2-6; a possible D gene is TRBD1 (5 bases). CDR1 and CDR2 (germline): SGHVS, FQNEAQ. Trimming stripped 5 bases from V and 1 base from J, with 12 bases between. The CDR3 is 16 residues long. The CDR3 nucleotides are TGTGCCAGCAGCCCAACGCAGGGTTCTGGGGCCAACGTCCTGACTTTC. It encodes CASSPTQGSGANVLTF.

At least ten counts were recorded for this clonotype. The V and J genes are TRBV4-1 and TRBJ2-1; 7 nucleotides align to TRBD1. The CDR3 has 15 residues. Losses at the gene ends were 2 bases for V and 9 bases for J; bases not matched to a gene: 10. Germline CDR1 MGHRA, CDR2 YSYEKL. The CDR3 sequence is CASSQYAGQEVEQFF. Written as DNA, the CDR3 is TGCGCCAGCAGCCAATACGCAGGACAGGAGGTTGAGCAGTTCTTC.

Comment on this clonotype: Germline is not matched at one junction end, which may reflect a read error. J is TRBJ2-3 and V is TRBV10-1; a possible D gene is TRBD2 (7 bases). This CDR3 region has 13 residues. From germline, CDR1 is WNHNN and CDR2 SYGVQD (reference sequence). This CDR3 reads CAMKGGGTDTQYF. The DNA for the CDR3 is TGTGCCATGAAAGGGGGGGGCACAGATACGCAGTATTTT.

In the case of this clonotype: The junction departs from the called germline gene at one end, perhaps through a read error. This chain connects TRBV6-4 to TRBJ2-3, with TRBD2 matching over 9 bases. CDR3 size: 16 residues. Germline CDR1 MRHNA, CDR2 SNTAGT. CDR3 protein: CASSETGGGATGTQYF. The CDR3 DNA is TGTGCCAGCAGTGAAACGGGCGGGGGGGCCACAGGTACGCAGTATTTT.

The gene calls are TRBV10-3 and TRBJ2-7; no definite D call. Germline CDR1 is ENHRY and CDR2 is SYGVKD. Trimming took off 6 bases at V and 2 bases at J, with 17 bases between the two ends. CDR3 size: 15 residues. CDR3 amino acids: CAIRRIDRDTYEQYF. CDR3 sequence (DNA): TGTGCCATCAGGCGGATTGATAGAGATACCTACGAGCAGTACTTC.

The CDR3 nucleotides read TGTGCCAGCACTCGTCTGGTCGGGTTAGAGTCCTACGAGCAGTACTTC. Translating gives CASTRLVGLESYEQYF. The chain links TRBV7-9 to TRBJ2-7; no reliable D call. The CDR3 has 16 amino acids. Germline CDR1 reads SEHNR; CDR2 reads FQNEAQ (reference sequence). V lost 7 bases to trimming and J lost 1 base, with 20 bases between them.

This clonotype was detected once. This sequence joins TRBV2 and TRBJ2-5; D perhaps matches TRBD1 (6 bases). Trimming removed 6 bases from V and 3 bases from J, with 20 bases in between. CDR3 length equals 16 residues. Looked up from germline, CDR1 is SNHLY and CDR2 is FYNNEI. The CDR3 region has the DNA TGTGCCAGCAGCCTCCTAGGAAGGACAGTAAAAGAGACCCAGTACTTC. Encoded protein: CASSLLGRTVKETQYF.

This clonotype has just a few counts. The chain joins TRBV24-1 to TRBJ2-1; no reliable D call. From germline, CDR1 is KGHDR and CDR2 SFDVKD. V was clipped by 1 base and J by 15 bases, with 12 bases between them. The CDR3 loop spans 12 amino acids. CDR3 DNA: TGTGCCACCAGTGATTTTGGCGGTAGTCGGTTCTTC. This encodes CATSDFGGSRFF.